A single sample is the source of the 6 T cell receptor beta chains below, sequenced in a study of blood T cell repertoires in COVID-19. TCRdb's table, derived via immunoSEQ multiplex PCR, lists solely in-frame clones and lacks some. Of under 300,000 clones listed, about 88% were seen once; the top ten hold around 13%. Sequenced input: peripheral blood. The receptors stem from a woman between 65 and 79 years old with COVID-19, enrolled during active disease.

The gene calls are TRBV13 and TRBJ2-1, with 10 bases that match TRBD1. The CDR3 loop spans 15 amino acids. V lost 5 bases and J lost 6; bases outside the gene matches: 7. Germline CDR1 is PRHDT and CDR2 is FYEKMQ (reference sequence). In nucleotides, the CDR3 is TGTGCCAGCAGCCCCTATGGACAGGGGGTCAATGAGCAGTTCTTC. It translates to CASSPYGQGVNEQFF.

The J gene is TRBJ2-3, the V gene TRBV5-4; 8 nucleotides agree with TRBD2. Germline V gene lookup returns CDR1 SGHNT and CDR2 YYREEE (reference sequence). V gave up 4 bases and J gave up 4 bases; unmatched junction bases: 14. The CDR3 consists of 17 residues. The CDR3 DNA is TGTGCCAGCAGCCCCCAAGGGAGGGGACTAGTATCAGATACGCAGTATTTT. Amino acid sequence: CASSPQGRGLVSDTQYF.

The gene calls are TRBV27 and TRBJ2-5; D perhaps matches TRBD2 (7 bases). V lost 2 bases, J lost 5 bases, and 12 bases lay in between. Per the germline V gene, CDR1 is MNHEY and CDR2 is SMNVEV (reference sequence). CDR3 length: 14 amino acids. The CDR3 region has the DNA TGTGCCAGCAGTTTAGGGGGGGCTAGGGAGACCCAGTACTTC. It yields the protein CASSLGGARETQYF.

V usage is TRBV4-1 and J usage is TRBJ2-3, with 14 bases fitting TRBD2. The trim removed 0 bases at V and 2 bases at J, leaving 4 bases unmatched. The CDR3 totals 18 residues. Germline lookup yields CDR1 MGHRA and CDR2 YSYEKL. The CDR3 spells CASSQDGLAGGYTDTQYF. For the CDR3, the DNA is TGCGCCAGCAGCCAAGACGGACTAGCGGGGGGTTACACAGATACGCAGTATTTT.

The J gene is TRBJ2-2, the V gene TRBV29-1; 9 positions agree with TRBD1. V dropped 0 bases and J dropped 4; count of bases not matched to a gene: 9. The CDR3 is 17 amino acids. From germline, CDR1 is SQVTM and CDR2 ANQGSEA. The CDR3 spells CSVEDHRTGVFTGELFF. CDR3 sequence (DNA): TGCAGCGTTGAAGATCACCGGACAGGGGTTTTCACCGGGGAGCTGTTTTTT.

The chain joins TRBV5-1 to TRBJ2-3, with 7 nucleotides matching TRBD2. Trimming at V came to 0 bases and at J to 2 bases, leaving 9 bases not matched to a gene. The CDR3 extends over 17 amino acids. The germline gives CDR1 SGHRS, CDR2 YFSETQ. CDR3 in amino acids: CASSLGGSGAPTDTQYF. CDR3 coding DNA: TGCGCCAGCAGCTTGGGGGGGAGCGGGGCCCCCACAGATACGCAGTATTTT.